This T cell receptor beta chain was observed in a study of blood T cell repertoires in COVID-19. The J segment lost 4 bases and the V segment lost 1 base, leaving 0 bases of the junction unmatched. CDR1 and CDR2 (germline): SGHTA, FQGNSA. The CDR3 is 15 amino acids. The method was immunoSEQ multiplex PCR; TCRdb's version includes in-frame clones alone and lacks a portion of them. The data contain about 350,000 clones, approximately 90% of them singletons. What was sequenced was peripheral blood. This TCR came from a woman between 55 and 75 years old with COVID-19, enrolled during active disease. V and J are TRBV7-2 and TRBJ1-4; TRBD1 agrees at 10 bases. The DNA for the CDR3 is TGTGCCAGCAGCTTAGGGGACAGGGGTAATGAAAAACTGTTTTTT. Amino acid sequence: CASSLGDRGNEKLFF. Using reference TRBV7-2 and TRBJ1-4 for the parts outside the CDR3, the full variable domain is GAGVSQSPSNKVTEKGKDVELRCDPISGHTALYWYRQSLGQGLEFLIYFQGNSAPDKSGLPSDRFSAERTGGSVSTLTIQRTQQEDSAVYLCASSLGDRGNEKLFFGSGTQLSVL.